The rows below give T cell receptor beta chains drawn from one sample of a study of early T cells in non-severe SARS-CoV-2 infection. TCRdb redid the calling of the 5' RACE reads with MiXCR, one entry per CDR3 protein. The sample carries around 84,000 distinct CDR3 sequences, around 10% recorded once. The sequenced sample consisted of whole blood. The receptor set was obtained from an adult who was a healthcare worker with PCR-confirmed SARS-CoV-2 infection or an uninfected control (not recorded which). Both conserved end residues are part of each CDR3. The D gene is left open where the match is weak. Size values are once, few and many counts, or a class for expanded clones, and some rows have none.

TRBV5-1	.	.	TRBJ1-6	TGCGCCAGCAGACCGGACCCTTCCTCGGGGTCACCCCTCCACTTT	CASRPDPSSGSPLHF
TRBV5-4	.	.	TRBJ2-2	TGTGCCAGCAGCTTGGGCGGCTCCACCGGGGAGCTGTTTTTT	CASSLGGSTGELFF
TRBV5-1	few	.	TRBJ2-2	TGCGCCAGCCACGGCTATATCAGCAATCCGAACACCGGGGAGCTGTTTTTT	CASHGYISNPNTGELFF
TRBV20-1	.	TRBD1	TRBJ2-7	TGCAGTGCTAGGACCTCCGGGACAGGGGGCAGCGAGCAGTACTTC	CSARTSGTGGSEQYF
TRBV28	.	.	TRBJ1-1	TGTGCCAGCAGTTCCCACGGGGAGGCAGAAGCTTTCTTT	CASSSHGEAEAFF
TRBV18	.	.	TRBJ2-3	TGTGCCAGCTCATCCCGACTATCAGATACGCAGTATTTT	CASSSRLSDTQYF
TRBV29-1	many	.	TRBJ1-2	TGCAGCGTTGAACTGGACAACTATGGCTACACCTTC	CSVELDNYGYTF
TRBV19	many	.	TRBJ1-5	TGTGCCAGTAGTATAGAAGTGCCGGGGGCTCGGAATCAGCCCCAGCATTTT	CASSIEVPGARNQPQHF
TRBV10-1	many	.	TRBJ2-2	TGCGCCAGCAGTGAGATTGCGAACACCGGGGAGCTGTTTTTT	CASSEIANTGELFF
TRBV5-6	.	TRBD1	TRBJ2-2	TGTGCCAGCAGCAGGACAGGGGCCGGGGAGCTGTTTTTT	CASSRTGAGELFF
TRBV28	few	TRBD2	TRBJ2-3	TGTGCCAGCAGCTTTTACCCTAGCGGGGCCAACTCTAGCACAGATACGCAGTATTTT	CASSFYPSGANSSTDTQYF
TRBV27	many	TRBD1	TRBJ1-1	TGTGCCAGCAGTTCATTGGTTAGGGGGCTTATGACTGAAGCTTTCTTT	CASSSLVRGLMTEAFF
TRBV5-8	.	TRBD1	TRBJ2-2	TGTGCCAGCAGACTCCGGACAGGGGGCGCCGGGGAGCTGTTTTTT	CASRLRTGGAGELFF
TRBV11-2	.	.	TRBJ2-7	TGTGCCAGCAGCTCGGAGGGTTTTGGCGAGCAGTACTTC	CASSSEGFGEQYF
TRBV29-1	.	.	TRBJ2-1	TGCAGCGTTGGGGGTTACAATGAGCAGTTCTTC	CSVGGYNEQFF
TRBV11-2	many	.	TRBJ2-2	TGTGCCAGCAGCCCCACTGGGGCCCCCGAGCTGTTTTTT	CASSPTGAPELFF
TRBV2	.	TRBD1	TRBJ1-1	TGTGCCAGCAGTGGGGGACAGGGAATGAACACTGAAGCTTTCTTT	CASSGGQGMNTEAFF
TRBV11-2	few	TRBD1	TRBJ2-7	TGTGCCAGCAGCTGGCCGGGACAGGGCCCATTTCCCTACGAGCAGTACTTC	CASSWPGQGPFPYEQYF
TRBV29-1	few	TRBD1	TRBJ1-5	TGCAGCGTACTCGACAGGGACAATCAGCCCCAGCATTTT	CSVLDRDNQPQHF
TRBV7-2	many	.	TRBJ1-1	TGTGCCAGCAGTATTCCCGTGGGGCTGAGAAGTCCTGAAGCTTTCTTT	CASSIPVGLRSPEAFF
TRBV6-5	many	.	TRBJ1-1	TGTGCCAGCAGTCCTATAGGACCCGGTGGGGCTTTCTTT	CASSPIGPGGAFF
TRBV13	.	.	TRBJ1-2	TGTGCCAGCAGCTTAGCAGGGACCAACTATGGCTACACCTTC	CASSLAGTNYGYTF
TRBV18	.	.	TRBJ2-1	TGTGCCAGCTCAACGGACCAGGTCAATGAGCAGTTCTTC	CASSTDQVNEQFF
TRBV28	few	TRBD2	TRBJ2-3	TGTGCCAGCAGTTTGTCTAAGGTGGCGGGGGGGCCAGATACGCAGTATTTT	CASSLSKVAGGPDTQYF
TRBV20-1	few	TRBD1	TRBJ1-6	TGCAGTGCTAGAGACGGGGGTGGACAGGGTTTAGGCTCACCCCTCCACTTT	CSARDGGGQGLGSPLHF
TRBV12-3/TRBV12-4	many	.	TRBJ2-3	TGTGCCAGTGGTGGTAACCATAAAGATACGCAGTATTTT	CASGGNHKDTQYF
TRBV7-3	.	.	TRBJ2-1	TGTGCCAGCAGCTTAATTCAGGCCGGTAACAATGAGCAGTTCTTC	CASSLIQAGNNEQFF
TRBV7-9	many	TRBD1	TRBJ2-6	TGTGCCAGCAGCGCTTGGCCGGGACAGGGGGCGCCATCTGGGGCCAACGTCCTGACTTTC	CASSAWPGQGAPSGANVLTF
TRBV7-6	.	TRBD1	TRBJ1-4	TGTGCCAGCAGCGAGGGACAGGGGAGGGAAAAACTGTTTTTT	CASSEGQGREKLFF
TRBV11-3	.	.	TRBJ2-2	TGTGCCAGCAGCTTGCGGGGGCACACCGGGGAGCTGTTTTTT	CASSLRGHTGELFF
TRBV12-3/TRBV12-4	.	.	TRBJ1-2	TGTGCCAGCAGTAAGGGATTTGGCTACACCTTC	CASSKGFGYTF